This T cell receptor (beta chain) was captured in a study of control samples from healthy donors and cancer patients. Sequenced by immunoSEQ multiplex PCR; TCRdb stores in-frame clones only, minus some. The top ten clones hold 3% to 4.5% of a sample with 65,000 to 75,000 clones, over 75% of them seen once. The CDR3 length is 17 residues. V was clipped by 1 base and J by 0 bases; unmatched bases: 4. CDR1 is SGHRS and CDR2 is YFSETQ in the germline V gene. This TCR came from a woman between 45 and 60 years old in good health. The rearrangement joins TRBV5-1 to TRBJ2-2; 9 nucleotides agree with TRBD1. What was sequenced was blood. This CDR3 reads CASSLRTGASNTGELFF. The CDR3 nucleotides are TGCGCCAGCAGCTTGAGGACAGGGGCGTCGAACACCGGGGAGCTGTTTTTT.